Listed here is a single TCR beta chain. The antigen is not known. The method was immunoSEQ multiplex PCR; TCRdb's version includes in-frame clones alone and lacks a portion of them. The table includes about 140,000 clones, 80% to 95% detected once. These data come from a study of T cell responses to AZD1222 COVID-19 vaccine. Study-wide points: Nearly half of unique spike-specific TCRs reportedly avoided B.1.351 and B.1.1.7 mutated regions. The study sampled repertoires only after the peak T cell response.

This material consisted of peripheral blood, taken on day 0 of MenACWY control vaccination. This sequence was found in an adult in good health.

The CDR3 DNA is TGTGCCACCAGCAGGCGACTAGAACGCACAGATACGCAGTATTTT. Amino acid sequence: CATSRRLERTDTQYF. The gene calls are TRBV15 and TRBJ2-3; possible D gene TRBD2, 6 bases. The CDR3 spans 15 residues. Germline loops: CDR1 LNHNV, CDR2 YYDKDF (reference sequence). Trimming shortened V by 3 bases and J by 1 base, and 11 bases separated the two germline ends. The variable domain in full, with the rest retrieved from reference TRBV15 and TRBJ2-3, is DAMVIQNPRYQVTQFGKPVTLSCSQTLNHNVMYWYQQKSSQAPKLLFHYYDKDFNNEADTPDNFQSRRPNTSFCFLDIRSPGLGDTAMYLCATSRRLERTDTQYFGPGTRLTVL.